This TCR beta chain was sequenced in a study of shared clonotypes between healthy human individuals. J gave up 4 bases and V 7 bases, and 10 bases lay outside the gene matches. Germline CDR1 and CDR2: SQVTM and ANQGSEA. The CDR3 contains 14 residues. Donors had no recently reported acute infections or vaccinations and were HIV-negative. Clones were read by immunoSEQ multiplex PCR, and TCRdb kept only the in-frame ones, dropping some. In the table there are nearly 1,000,000 clones, over 75% of which are singletons. The sample was memory CD4+ T cells sorted from blood. The subset is: CD45RA-negative fraction. The V gene is TRBV29-1, the J gene TRBJ2-5; 9 nucleotides line up with TRBD1. This clonotype was sampled from a man aged 18 to 30 in good health. This CDR3 reads CSATTGGRGETQYF. CDR3 nucleotides: TGCAGCGCTACGACAGGGGGGCGCGGAGAGACCCAGTACTTC. The whole variable domain, remainder taken from reference TRBV29-1 and TRBJ2-5, is SAVISQKPSRDICQRGTSLTIQCQVDSQVTMMFWYRQQPGQSLTLIATANQGSEATYESGFVIDKFPISRPNLTFSTLTVSNMSPEDSSIYLCSATTGGRGETQYFGPGTRLLVL.